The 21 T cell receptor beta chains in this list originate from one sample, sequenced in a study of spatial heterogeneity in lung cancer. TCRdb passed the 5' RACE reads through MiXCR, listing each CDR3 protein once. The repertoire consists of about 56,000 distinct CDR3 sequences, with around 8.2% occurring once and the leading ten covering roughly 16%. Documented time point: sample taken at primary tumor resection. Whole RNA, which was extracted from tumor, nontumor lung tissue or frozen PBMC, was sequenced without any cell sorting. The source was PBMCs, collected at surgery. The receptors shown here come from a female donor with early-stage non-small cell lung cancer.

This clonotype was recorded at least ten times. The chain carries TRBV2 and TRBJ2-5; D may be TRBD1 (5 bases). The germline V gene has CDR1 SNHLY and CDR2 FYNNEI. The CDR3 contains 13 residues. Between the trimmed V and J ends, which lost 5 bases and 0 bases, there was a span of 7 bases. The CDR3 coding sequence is TGTGCCAGCAGTTGGACATACCAAGAGACCCAGTACTTC. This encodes CASSWTYQETQYF.

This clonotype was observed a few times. CDR3 nucleotides: TGTGCCAGCAGCACCGGCGCGGGGACTCGGAGCACAGATACGCAGTATTTT. This encodes CASSTGAGTRSTDTQYF. The genes are TRBV9 and TRBJ2-3; D is possibly TRBD2 (6 bases). Germline lookup yields CDR1 SGDLS and CDR2 YYNGEE. The ends were cut back, 4 bases at V and 0 bases at J, with 18 bases in the middle. The CDR3 has 17 residues.

The CDR3 DNA follows: TGTGCCAGCAGTCTACGACAGGCCGAAGCTTTCTTT. Translated: CASSLRQAEAFF. The V and J genes are TRBV6-1 and TRBJ1-1, with a tentative D call TRBD1 (6 bases). Germline CDR1 reads MNHNS; CDR2 reads SASEGT. This CDR3 has 12 residues. The V gene lost 5 bases and the J gene lost 8 bases, with 12 bases spanning the gap.

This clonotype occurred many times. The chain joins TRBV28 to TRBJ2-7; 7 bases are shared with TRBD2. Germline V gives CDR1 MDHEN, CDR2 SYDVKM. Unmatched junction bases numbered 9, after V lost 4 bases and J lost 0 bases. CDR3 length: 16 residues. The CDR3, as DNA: TGTGCCAGCAGTTACCCCCGGGGAGGGAGCTCCTACGAGCAGTACTTC. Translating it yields CASSYPRGGSSYEQYF.

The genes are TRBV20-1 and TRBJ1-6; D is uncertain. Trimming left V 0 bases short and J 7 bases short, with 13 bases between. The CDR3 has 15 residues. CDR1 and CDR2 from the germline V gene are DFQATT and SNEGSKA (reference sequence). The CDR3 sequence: CSARDLGIGNSPLHF. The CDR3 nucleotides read TGCAGTGCTAGAGATCTTGGGATAGGGAATTCACCCCTCCACTTT.

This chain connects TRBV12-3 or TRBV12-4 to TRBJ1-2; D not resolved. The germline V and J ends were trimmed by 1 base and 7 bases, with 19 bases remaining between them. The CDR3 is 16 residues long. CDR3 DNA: TGTGCCAGCAGTTTAGGGGGATCATATTCAACTTTTGGCTACACCTTC. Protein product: CASSLGGSYSTFGYTF.

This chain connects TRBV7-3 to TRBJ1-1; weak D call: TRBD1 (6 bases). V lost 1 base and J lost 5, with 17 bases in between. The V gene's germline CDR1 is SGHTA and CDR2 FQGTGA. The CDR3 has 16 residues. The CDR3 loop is CASSLSRTGRETEAFF. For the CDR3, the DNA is TGTGCCAGCAGCTTAAGTAGAACAGGGAGAGAAACTGAAGCTTTCTTT.

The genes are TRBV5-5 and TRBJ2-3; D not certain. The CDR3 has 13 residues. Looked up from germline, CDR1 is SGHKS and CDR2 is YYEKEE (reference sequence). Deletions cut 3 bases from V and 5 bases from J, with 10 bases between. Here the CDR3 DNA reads TGTGCCAGCAGCTCGGACCTCGAAGATACGCAGTATTTT. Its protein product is CASSSDLEDTQYF.

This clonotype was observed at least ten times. The CDR3, as DNA: TGTGCCAGCTCACCCTGGGACAGGGGGAACGAGAACGAAAAACTGTTTTTT. It encodes CASSPWDRGNENEKLFF. V is TRBV18 and J is TRBJ1-4; 11 bases map to TRBD1. V was pared by 3 bases and J by 8 bases, with 11 bases of the junction left unmatched. CDR3 size: 17 residues. The germline gives CDR1 KGHSH, CDR2 LQKENI.

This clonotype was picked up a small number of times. As DNA, the CDR3 is TGTGCCAGCAGTGTCGGTTCAGGGCAAATAAGGGTGCAGTACTTC. It codes for CASSVGSGQIRVQYF. The chain joins TRBV12-3 or TRBV12-4 to TRBJ2-4; possible D gene TRBD1, 5 bases. The CDR3 runs 15 residues. V dropped 5 bases and J dropped 13 bases, with 24 bases sitting between them.

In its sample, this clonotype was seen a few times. The CDR3 loop is CASSPQGATEAFF. As DNA, the CDR3 is TGTGCCAGCAGCCCACAGGGGGCCACTGAAGCTTTCTTT. The chain combines TRBV7-9 with TRBJ1-1; 9 bases map to TRBD1. Trimming at V came to 5 bases and at J to 4 bases, leaving 2 bases not matched to a gene. The length of the CDR3 is 13 residues. Germline V CDR1 and CDR2: SEHNR, FQNEAQ (reference sequence).

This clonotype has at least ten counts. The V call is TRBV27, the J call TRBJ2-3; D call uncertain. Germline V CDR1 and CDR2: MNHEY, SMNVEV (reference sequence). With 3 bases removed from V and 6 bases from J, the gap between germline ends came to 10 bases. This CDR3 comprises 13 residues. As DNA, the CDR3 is TGTGCCAGCAGTTTGTGGGGAACCGATACGCAGTATTTT. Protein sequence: CASSLWGTDTQYF.

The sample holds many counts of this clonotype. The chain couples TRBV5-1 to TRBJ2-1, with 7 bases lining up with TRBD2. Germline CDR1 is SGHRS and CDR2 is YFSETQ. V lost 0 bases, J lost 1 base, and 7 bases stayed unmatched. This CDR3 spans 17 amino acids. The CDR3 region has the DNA TGCGCCAGCAGCTTGGAGGGTCTAGCGGCTTCCTACAATGAGCAGTTCTTC. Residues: CASSLEGLAASYNEQFF.

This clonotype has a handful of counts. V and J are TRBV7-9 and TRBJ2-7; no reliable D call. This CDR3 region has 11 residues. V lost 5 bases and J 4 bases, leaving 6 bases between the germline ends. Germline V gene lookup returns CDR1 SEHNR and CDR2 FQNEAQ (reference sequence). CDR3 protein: CASSHGYEQYF. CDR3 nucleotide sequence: TGTGCCAGCAGCCACGGGTACGAGCAGTACTTC.

The CDR3 nucleotides are TGTGCCAGCAGTGAGGCAGGGATAGGCACAGATACGCAGTATTTT. This codes for CASSEAGIGTDTQYF. The chain combines TRBV6-4 with TRBJ2-3; D is perhaps TRBD1 (5 bases). The V gene's germline CDR1 is MRHNA and CDR2 SNTAGT. The CDR3 contains 15 residues. V lost 3 bases to trimming and J lost 1 base, with 11 bases between them.

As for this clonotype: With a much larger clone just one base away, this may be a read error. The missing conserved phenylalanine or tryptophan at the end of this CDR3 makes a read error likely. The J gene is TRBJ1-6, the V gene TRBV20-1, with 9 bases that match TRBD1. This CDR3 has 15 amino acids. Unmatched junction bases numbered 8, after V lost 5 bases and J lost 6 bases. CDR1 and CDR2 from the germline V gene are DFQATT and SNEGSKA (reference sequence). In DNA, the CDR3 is TGCAGTGCTGTCCTACAGGGGGCTGGTAATTCACCCCTCCACCTT. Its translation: CSAVLQGAGNSPLHL.

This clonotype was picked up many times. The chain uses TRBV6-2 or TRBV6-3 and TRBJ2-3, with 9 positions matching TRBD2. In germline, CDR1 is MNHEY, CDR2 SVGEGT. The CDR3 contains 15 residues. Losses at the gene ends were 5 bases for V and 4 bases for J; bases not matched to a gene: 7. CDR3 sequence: CASSPSGTRADTQYF. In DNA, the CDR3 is TGTGCCAGCAGTCCTAGCGGGACCAGGGCAGATACGCAGTATTTT.

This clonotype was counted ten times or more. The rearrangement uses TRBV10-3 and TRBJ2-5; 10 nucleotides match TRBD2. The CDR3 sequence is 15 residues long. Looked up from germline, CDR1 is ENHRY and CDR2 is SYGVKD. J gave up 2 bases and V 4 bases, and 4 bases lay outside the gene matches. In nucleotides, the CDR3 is TGTGCCATCAGTGCCTCGGGACTAGCGCAAGAGACCCAGTACTTC. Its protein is CAISASGLAQETQYF.

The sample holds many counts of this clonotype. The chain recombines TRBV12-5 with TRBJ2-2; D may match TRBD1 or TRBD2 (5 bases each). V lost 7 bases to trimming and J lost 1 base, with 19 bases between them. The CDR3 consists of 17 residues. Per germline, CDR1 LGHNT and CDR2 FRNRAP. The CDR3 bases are TGTGCTAGTGCGGAGTTCCGGGACGCCAGGAACACCGGGGAGCTGTTTTTT. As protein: CASAEFRDARNTGELFF.

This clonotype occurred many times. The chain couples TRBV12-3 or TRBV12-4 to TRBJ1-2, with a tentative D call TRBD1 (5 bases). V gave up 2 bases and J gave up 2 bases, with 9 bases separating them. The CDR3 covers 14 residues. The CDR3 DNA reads TGTGCCAGCAGTTTACAGACAGTGAACTATGGCTACACCTTC. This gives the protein CASSLQTVNYGYTF.

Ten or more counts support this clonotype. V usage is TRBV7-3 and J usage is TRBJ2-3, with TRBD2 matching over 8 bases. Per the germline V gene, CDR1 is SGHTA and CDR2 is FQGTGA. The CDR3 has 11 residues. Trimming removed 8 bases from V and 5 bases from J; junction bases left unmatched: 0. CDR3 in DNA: TGTGCCAGCGCGGGGGGAGATACGCAGTATTTT. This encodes CASAGGDTQYF.